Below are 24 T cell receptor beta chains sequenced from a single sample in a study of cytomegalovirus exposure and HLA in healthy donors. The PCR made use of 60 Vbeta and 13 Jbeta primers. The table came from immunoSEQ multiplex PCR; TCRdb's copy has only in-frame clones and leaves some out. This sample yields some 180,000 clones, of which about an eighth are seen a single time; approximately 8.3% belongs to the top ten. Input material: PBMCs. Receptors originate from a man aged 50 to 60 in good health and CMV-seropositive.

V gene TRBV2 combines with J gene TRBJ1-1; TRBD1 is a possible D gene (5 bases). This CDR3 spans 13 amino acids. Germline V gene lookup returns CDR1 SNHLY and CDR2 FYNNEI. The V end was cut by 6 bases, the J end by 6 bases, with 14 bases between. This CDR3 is CASRGRHGSEAFF. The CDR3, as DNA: TGTGCCAGCAGGGGGCGGCATGGTTCTGAAGCTTTCTTT.

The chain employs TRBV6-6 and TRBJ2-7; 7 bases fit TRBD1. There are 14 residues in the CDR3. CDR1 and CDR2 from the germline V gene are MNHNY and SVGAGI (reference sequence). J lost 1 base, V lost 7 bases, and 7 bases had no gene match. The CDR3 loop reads CASTPGTASYEQYV. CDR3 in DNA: TGTGCCAGCACCCCCGGGACAGCATCCTACGAGCAGTACGTC.

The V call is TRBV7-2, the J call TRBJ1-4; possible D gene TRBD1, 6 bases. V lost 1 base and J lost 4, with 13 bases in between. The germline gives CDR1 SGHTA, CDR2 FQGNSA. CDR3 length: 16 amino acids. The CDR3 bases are TGTGCCAGCAGCTTAGGGCCGGCCAGGGGTAATGAAAAACTGTTTTTT. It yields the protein CASSLGPARGNEKLFF.

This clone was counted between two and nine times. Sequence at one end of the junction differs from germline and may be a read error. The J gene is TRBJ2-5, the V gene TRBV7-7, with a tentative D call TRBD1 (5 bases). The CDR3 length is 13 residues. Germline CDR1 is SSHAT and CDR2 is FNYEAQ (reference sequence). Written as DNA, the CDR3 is TGTGCTAGCAGCTTGAGGACACTAGAGACCCAGTACTTC. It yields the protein CASSLRTLETQYF.

Here the CDR3 reads CASSPVRGNTGELFF. Written as DNA, the CDR3 is TGTGCCAGCAGCCCAGTCCGGGGGAACACCGGGGAGCTGTTTTTT. The rearrangement joins TRBV11-2 to TRBJ2-2, with D tentatively TRBD2 (5 bases). The CDR3 spans 15 residues. The V and J ends lost 5 bases and 1 base respectively, with 11 bases between them. The germline V gene encodes CDR1 SGHAT and CDR2 FQNNGV.

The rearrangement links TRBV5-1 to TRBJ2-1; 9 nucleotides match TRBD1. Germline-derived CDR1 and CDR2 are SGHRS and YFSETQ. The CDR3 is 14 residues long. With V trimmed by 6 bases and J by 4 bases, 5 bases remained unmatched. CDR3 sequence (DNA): TGCGCCAGCAACCGGGACAGGGCTTACAATGAGCAGTTCTTC. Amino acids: CASNRDRAYNEQFF.

In DNA, the CDR3 is TGTGCCAGTAGTGCCCGACAGGGGATAGGAAACACCGGGGAGCTGTTTTTT. It translates to CASSARQGIGNTGELFF. The rearrangement links TRBV19 to TRBJ2-2, with 8 bases matching TRBD1. There are 17 residues in the CDR3. Germline CDR1 and CDR2: LNHDA and SQIVND (reference sequence). After removal of 5 bases from V and 2 bases from J, the junction contained 10 bases not matched to a gene.

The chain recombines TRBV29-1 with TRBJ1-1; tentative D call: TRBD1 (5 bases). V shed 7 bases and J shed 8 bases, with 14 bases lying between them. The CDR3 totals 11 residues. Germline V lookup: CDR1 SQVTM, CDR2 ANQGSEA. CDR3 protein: CSARSSGEAFF. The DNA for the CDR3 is TGCAGCGCCCGATCCTCAGGGGAAGCTTTCTTT.

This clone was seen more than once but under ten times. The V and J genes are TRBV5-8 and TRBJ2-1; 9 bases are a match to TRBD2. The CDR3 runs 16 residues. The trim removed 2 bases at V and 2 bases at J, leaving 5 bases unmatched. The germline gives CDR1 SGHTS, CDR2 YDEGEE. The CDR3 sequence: CASSFWRGGTYNEQFF. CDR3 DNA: TGTGCCAGCAGCTTTTGGCGGGGGGGGACCTACAATGAGCAGTTCTTC.

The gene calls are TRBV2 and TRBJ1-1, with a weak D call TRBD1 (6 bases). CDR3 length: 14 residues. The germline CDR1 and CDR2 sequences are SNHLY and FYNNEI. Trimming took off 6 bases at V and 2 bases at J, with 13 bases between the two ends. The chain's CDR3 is CASRLRDTNTEAFF. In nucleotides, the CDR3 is TGTGCCAGCAGGCTCCGGGACACAAACACTGAAGCTTTCTTT. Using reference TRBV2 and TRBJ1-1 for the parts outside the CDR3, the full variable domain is EPEVTQTPSHQVTQMGQEVILRCVPISNHLYFYWYRQILGQKVEFLVSFYNNEISEKSEIFDDQFSVERPDGSNFTLKIRSTKLEDSAMYFCASRLRDTNTEAFFGQGTRLTVV.

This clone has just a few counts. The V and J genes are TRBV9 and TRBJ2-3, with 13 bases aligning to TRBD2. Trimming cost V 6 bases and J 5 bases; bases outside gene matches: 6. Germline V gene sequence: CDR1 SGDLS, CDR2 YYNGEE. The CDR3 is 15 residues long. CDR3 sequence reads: CASITSGGVLDTQYF. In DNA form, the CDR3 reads TGTGCCAGCATAACTAGCGGGGGGGTTTTAGATACGCAGTATTTT.

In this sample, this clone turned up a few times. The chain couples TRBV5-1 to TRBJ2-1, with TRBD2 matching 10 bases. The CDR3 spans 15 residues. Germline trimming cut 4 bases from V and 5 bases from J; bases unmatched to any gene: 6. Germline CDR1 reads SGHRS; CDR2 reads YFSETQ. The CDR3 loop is CASSTVAGGNNEQFF. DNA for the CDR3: TGCGCCAGCAGCACCGTAGCGGGGGGTAACAATGAGCAGTTCTTC.

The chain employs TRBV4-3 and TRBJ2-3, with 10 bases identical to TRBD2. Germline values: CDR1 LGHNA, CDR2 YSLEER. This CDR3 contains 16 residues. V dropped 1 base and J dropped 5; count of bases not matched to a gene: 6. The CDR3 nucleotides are TGCGCCAGCAGCCAAGGTCAGCGGGGGGGCCGAGATACGCAGTATTTT. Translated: CASSQGQRGGRDTQYF.

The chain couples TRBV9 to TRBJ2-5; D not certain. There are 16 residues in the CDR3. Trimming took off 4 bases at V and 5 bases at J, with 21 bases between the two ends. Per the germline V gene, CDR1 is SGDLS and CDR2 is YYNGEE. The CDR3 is CASSPGNSHSTETQYF. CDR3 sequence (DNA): TGTGCCAGCAGCCCCGGTAACTCCCATTCCACGGAGACCCAGTACTTC.

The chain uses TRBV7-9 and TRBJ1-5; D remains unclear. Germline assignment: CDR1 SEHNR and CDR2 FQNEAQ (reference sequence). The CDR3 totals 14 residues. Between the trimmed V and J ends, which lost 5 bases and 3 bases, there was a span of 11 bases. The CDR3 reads CASSPGGVNQPQHF. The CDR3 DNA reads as TGTGCCAGCAGCCCTGGCGGGGTCAATCAGCCCCAGCATTTT.

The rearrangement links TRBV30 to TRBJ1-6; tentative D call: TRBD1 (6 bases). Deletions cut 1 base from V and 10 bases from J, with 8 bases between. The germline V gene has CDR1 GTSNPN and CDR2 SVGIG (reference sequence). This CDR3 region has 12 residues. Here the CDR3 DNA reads TGTGCCTGGAGTGGGGGGGGCTCACCCCTCCACTTT. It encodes CAWSGGGSPLHF.

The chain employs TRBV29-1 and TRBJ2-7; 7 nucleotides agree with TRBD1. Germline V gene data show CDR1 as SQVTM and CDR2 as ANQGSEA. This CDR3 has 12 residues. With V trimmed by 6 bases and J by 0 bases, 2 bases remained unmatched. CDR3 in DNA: TGCAGCGTCCGGGACAGCTCCTACGAGCAGTACTTC. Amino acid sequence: CSVRDSSYEQYF.

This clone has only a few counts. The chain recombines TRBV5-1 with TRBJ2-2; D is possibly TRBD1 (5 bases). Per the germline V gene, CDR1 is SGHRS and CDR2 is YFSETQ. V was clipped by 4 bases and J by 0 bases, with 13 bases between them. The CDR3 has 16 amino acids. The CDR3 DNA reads TGCGCCAGCAGCAGCCAGGGATTATCGAACACCGGGGAGCTGTTTTTT. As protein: CASSSQGLSNTGELFF. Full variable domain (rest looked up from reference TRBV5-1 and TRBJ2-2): KAGVTQTPRYLIKTRGQQVTLSCSPISGHRSVSWYQQTPGQGLQFLFEYFSETQRNKGNFPGRFSGRQFSNSRSEMNVSTLELGDSALYLCASSSQGLSNTGELFFGEGSRLTVL.

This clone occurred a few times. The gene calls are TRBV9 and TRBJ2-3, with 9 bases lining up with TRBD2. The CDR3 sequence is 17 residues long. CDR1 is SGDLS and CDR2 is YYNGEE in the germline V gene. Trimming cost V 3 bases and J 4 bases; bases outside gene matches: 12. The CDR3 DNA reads TGTGCCAGCAGCGCCGTTCTAACGGCGGGGGGGTCAGATACGCAGTATTTT. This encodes CASSAVLTAGGSDTQYF.

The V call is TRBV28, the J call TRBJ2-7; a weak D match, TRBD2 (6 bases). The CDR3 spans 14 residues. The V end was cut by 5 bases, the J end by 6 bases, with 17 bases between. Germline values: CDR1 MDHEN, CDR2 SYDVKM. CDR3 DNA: TGTGCCAGCAGTCTCTCTCGGGAGTTAGGCGAGCAGTACGTC. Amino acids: CASSLSRELGEQYV.

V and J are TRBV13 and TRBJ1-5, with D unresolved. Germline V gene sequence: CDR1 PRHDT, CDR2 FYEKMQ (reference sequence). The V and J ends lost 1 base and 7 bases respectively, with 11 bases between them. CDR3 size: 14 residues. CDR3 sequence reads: CASSLAGGNQPQHF. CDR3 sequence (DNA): TGTGCCAGCAGCTTAGCTGGAGGGAACCAGCCCCAGCATTTT. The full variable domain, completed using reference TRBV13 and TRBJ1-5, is AAGVIQSPRHLIKEKRETATLKCYPIPRHDTVYWYQQGPGQDPQFLISFYEKMQSDKGSIPDRFSAQQFSDYHSELNMSSLELGDSALYFCASSLAGGNQPQHFGDGTRLSIL.

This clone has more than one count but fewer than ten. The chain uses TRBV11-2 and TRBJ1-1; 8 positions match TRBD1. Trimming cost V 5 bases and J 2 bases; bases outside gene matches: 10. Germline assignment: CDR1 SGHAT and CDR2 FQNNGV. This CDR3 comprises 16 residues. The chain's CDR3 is CASSKNRGTGNTEAFF. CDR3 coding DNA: TGTGCCAGCAGCAAAAACCGGGGGACAGGCAACACTGAAGCTTTCTTT.

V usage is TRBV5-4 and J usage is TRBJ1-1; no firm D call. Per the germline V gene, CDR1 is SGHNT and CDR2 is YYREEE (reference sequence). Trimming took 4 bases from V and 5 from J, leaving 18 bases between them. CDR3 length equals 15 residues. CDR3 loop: CASSPGQATTTEAFF. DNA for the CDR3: TGTGCCAGCAGCCCTGGTCAGGCTACCACGACTGAAGCTTTCTTT.

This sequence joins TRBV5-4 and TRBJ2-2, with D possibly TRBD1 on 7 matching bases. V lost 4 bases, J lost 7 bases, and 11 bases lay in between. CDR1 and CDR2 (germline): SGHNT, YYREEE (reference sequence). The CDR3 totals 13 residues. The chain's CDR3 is CASSPGGHGELFF. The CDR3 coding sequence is TGTGCCAGCAGCCCAGGGGGGCACGGGGAGCTGTTTTTT.